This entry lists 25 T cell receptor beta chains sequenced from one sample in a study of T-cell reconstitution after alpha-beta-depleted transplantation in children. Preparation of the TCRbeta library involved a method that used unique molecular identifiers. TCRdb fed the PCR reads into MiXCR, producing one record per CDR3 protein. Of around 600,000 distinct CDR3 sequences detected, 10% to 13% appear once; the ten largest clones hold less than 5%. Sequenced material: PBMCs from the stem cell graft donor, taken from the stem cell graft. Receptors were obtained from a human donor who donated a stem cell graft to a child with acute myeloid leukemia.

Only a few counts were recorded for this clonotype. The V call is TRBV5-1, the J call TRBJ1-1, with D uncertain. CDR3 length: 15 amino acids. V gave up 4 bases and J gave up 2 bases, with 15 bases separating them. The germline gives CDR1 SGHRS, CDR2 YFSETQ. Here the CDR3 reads CASSPGGRVNTEAFF. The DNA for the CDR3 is TGCGCCAGCAGCCCGGGCGGGAGGGTCAACACTGAAGCTTTCTTT.

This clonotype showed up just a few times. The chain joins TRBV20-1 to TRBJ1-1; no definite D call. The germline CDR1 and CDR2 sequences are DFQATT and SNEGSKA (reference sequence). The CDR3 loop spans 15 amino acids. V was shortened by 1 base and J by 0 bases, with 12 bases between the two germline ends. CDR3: CSARVVSGLNTEAFF. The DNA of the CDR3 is TGCAGTGCTAGAGTCGTTTCGGGTTTGAACACTGAAGCTTTCTTT.

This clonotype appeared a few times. CDR3 protein: CSAGGANVLTF. DNA of the CDR3: TGCAGTGCCGGGGGGGCCAACGTCCTGACTTTC. V and J are TRBV20-1 and TRBJ2-6; D is uncertain. The CDR3 sequence is 11 residues long. Trimming shortened V by 6 bases and J by 4 bases, and 4 bases separated the two germline ends. Germline-derived CDR1 and CDR2 are DFQATT and SNEGSKA (reference sequence).

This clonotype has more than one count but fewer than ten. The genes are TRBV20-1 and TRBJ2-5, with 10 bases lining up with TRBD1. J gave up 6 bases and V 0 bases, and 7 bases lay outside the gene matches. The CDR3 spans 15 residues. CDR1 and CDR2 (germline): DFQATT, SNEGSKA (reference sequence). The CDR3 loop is CSAREGTGAGKTQYF. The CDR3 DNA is TGCAGTGCTAGAGAAGGGACAGGGGCTGGAAAGACCCAGTACTTC.

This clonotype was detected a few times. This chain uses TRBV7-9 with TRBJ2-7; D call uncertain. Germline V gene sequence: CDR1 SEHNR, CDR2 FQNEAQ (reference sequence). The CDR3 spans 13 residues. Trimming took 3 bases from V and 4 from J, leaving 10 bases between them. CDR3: CASSFEVQYEQYF. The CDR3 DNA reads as TGTGCCAGCAGCTTCGAAGTCCAGTACGAGCAGTACTTC.

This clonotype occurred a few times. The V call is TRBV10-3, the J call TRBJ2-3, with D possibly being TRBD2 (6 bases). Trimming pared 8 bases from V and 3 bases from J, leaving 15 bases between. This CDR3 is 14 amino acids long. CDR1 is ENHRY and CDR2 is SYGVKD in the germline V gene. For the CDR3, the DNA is TGTGCCATCCGACTAGTTTTGGGGACAGATACGCAGTATTTT. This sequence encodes CAIRLVLGTDTQYF.

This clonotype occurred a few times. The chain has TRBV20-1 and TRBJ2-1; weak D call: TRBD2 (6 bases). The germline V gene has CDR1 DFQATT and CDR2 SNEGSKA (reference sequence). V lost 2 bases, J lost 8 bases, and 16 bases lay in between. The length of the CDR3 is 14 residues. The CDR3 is CSARRTNPWDEQFF. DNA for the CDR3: TGCAGTGCTAGACGGACTAACCCCTGGGATGAGCAGTTCTTC.

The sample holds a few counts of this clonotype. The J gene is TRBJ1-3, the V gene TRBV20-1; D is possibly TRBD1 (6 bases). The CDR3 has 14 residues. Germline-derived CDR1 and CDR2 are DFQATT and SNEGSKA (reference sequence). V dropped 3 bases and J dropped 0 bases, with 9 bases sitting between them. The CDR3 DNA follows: TGCAGTGCTAGCAGACAGGCCTCTGGAAACACCATATATTTT. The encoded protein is CSASRQASGNTIYF.

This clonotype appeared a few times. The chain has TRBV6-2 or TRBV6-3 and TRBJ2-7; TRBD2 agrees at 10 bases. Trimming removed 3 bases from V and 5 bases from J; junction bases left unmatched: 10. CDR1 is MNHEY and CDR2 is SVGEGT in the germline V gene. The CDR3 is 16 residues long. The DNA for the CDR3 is TGTGCCAGCAGTTATCCTTCACTAGCGGGAAGCGACGAGCAGTACTTC. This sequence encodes CASSYPSLAGSDEQYF.

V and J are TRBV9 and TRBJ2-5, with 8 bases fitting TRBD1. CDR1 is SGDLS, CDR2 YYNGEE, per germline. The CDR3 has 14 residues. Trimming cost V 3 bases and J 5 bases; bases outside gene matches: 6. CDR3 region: CASSDSGGRETQYF. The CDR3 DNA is TGTGCCAGCAGCGACTCAGGGGGCAGGGAGACCCAGTACTTC.

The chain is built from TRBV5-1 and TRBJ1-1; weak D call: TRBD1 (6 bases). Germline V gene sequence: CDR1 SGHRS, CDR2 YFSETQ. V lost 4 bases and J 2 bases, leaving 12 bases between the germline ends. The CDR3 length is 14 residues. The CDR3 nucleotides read TGCGCCAGCAGCCAAGACAGGTACAACACTGAAGCTTTCTTT. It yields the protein CASSQDRYNTEAFF.

CDR3 nucleotides: TGTGCCAGTAGTACGGGGACAGGCACCTCAGGGGAGACCCAGTACTTC. It translates to CASSTGTGTSGETQYF. The chain employs TRBV19 and TRBJ2-5; 8 bases are shared with TRBD1. V lost 4 bases to trimming and J lost 5 bases; unmatched junction nucleotides: 12. Germline CDR1 and CDR2: LNHDA and SQIVND (reference sequence). The CDR3 loop spans 16 amino acids.

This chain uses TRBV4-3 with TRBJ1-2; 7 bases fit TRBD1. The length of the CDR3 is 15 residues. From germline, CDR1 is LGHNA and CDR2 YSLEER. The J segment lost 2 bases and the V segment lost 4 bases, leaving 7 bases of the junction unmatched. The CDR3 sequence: CASSPEAGQNYGYTF. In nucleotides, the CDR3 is TGCGCCAGCAGCCCCGAGGCGGGACAGAACTATGGCTACACCTTC.

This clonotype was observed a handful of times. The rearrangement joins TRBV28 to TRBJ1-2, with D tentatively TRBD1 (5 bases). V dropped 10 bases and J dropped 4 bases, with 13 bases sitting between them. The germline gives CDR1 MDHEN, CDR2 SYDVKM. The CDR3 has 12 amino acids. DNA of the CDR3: TGTGCCATCGCAGGGACCTCCTATGGCTACACCTTC. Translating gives CAIAGTSYGYTF.

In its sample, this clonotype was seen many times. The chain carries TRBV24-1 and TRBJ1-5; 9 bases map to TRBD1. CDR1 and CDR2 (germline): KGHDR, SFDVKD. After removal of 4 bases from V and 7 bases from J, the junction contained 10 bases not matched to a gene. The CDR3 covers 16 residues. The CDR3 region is CATSETGGTGTQPQHF. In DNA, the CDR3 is TGTGCCACCAGTGAAACGGGTGGGACAGGGACGCAGCCCCAGCATTTT.

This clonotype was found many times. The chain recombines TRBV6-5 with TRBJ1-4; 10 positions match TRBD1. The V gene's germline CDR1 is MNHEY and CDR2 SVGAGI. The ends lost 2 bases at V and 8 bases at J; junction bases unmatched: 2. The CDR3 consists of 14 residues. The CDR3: CASSYPDRGEKLFF. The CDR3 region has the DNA TGTGCCAGCAGTTACCCGGACAGGGGGGAAAAACTGTTTTTT.

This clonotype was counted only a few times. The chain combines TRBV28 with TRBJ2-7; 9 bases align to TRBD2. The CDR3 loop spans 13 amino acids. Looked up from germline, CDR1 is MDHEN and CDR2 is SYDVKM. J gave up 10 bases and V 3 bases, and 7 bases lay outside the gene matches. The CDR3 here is CASSFTLLAGQYF. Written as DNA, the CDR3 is TGTGCCAGCAGTTTTACACTTCTAGCGGGACAGTACTTC.

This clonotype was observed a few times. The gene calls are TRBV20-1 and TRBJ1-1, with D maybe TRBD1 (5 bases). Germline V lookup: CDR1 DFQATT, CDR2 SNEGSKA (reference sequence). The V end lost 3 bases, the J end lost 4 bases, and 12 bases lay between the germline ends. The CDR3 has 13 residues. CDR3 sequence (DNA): TGCAGTGCTAGGGGCGGGGGGAGCACTGAAGCTTTCTTT. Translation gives CSARGGGSTEAFF.

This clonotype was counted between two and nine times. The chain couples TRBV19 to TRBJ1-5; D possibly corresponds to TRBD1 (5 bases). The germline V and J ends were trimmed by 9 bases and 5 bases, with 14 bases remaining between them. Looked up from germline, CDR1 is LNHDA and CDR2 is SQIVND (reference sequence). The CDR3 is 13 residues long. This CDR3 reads CASRDGLYQPQHF. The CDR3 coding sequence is TGTGCCAGCAGGGACGGACTATATCAGCCCCAGCATTTT.

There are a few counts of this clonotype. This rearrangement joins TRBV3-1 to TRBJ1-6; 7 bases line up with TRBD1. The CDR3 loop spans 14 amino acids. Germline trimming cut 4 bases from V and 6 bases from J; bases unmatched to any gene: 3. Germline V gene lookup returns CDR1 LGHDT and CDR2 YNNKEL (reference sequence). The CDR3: CASSPQGFNSPLHF. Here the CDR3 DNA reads TGTGCCAGCAGCCCACAGGGGTTTAATTCACCCCTCCACTTT. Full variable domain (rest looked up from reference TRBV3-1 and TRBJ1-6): DTAVSQTPKYLVTQMGNDKSIKCEQNLGHDTMYWYKQDSKKFLKIMFSYNNKELIINETVPNRFSPKSPDKAHLNLHINSLELGDSAVYFCASSPQGFNSPLHFGNGTRLTVT.

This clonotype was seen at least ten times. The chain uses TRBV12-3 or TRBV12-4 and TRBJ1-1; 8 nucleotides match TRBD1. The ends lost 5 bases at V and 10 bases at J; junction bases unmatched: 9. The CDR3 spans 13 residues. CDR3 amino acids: CASSLRQGTGAFF. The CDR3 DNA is TGTGCCAGCAGTCTCAGACAGGGGACGGGAGCTTTCTTT.

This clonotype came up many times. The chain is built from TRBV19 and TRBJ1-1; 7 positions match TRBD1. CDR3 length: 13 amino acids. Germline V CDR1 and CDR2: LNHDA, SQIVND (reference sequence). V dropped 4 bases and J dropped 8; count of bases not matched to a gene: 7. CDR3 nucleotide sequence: TGTGCCAGTAGTACCCAATGGGACAGAGAAGCTTTCTTT. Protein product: CASSTQWDREAFF. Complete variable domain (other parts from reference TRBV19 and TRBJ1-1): DGGITQSPKYLFRKEGQNVTLSCEQNLNHDAMYWYRQDPGQGLRLIYYSQIVNDFQKGDIAEGYSVSREKKESFPLTVTSAQKNPTAFYLCASSTQWDREAFFGQGTRLTVV.

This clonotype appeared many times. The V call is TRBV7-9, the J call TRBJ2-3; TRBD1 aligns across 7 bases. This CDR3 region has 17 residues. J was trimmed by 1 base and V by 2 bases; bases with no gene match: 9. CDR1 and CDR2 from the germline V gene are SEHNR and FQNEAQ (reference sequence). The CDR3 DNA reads TGTGCCAGCAGCTTACCGACAGGGAATCCGCGCACAGATACGCAGTATTTT. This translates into CASSLPTGNPRTDTQYF.

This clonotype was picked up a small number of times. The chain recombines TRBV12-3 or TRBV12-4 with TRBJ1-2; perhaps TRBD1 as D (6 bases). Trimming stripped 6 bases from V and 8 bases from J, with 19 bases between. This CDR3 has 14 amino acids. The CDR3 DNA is TGTGCCAGCAGCTTCCCACAGGGTTTGGAAGGCTACACCTTC. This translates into CASSFPQGLEGYTF.

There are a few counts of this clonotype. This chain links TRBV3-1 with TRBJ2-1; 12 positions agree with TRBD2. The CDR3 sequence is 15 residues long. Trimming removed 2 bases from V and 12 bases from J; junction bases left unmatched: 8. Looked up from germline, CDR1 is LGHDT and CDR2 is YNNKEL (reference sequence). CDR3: CASSQSTSGSSGQFF. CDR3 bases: TGTGCCAGCAGCCAATCGACTAGCGGGAGTTCAGGGCAGTTCTTC.